This passage covers 15 T cell receptor beta chains from one sample sequenced in a study of metastatic and nonmetastatic thyroid tumors. Patients were all untreated before their thyroid surgery. TCRdb reprocessed the PCR reads via MiXCR. The sample includes approximately 38,000 clones, about 17% of them seen just once. The specimen sequenced was blood. These receptor sequences come from a female donor with papillary thyroid cancer or a benign thyroid nodule (not recorded which). Some clones in this sample may be carry-over from other donors' samples.

The chain is built from TRBV7-2 and TRBJ2-3; D not certain. In germline, CDR1 is SGHTA, CDR2 FQGNSA. This CDR3 has 16 amino acids. Trimming removed 2 bases at V and 0 bases at J, with 12 bases between. The CDR3 loop is CASSLRRSSSTDTQYF. The DNA for the CDR3 is TGTGCCAGCAGCTTACGGCGCTCTTCTAGCACAGATACGCAGTATTTT.

The table lists this clone with many counts. The chain is built from TRBV3-1 and TRBJ1-1; possible D gene TRBD1, 6 bases. The V gene's germline CDR1 is LGHDT and CDR2 YNNKEL (reference sequence). The CDR3 runs to 14 residues. V lost 3 bases and J 1 base, leaving 9 bases between the germline ends. The DNA for the CDR3 is TGTGCCAGCAGCCATTCAGGGGAGAACACTGAAGCTTTCTTT. As protein: CASSHSGENTEAFF.

This clone came up many times. The V and J genes are TRBV11-1 and TRBJ1-1; 8 bases agree with TRBD1. Germline V lookup: CDR1 SGHAT, CDR2 FQDESV (reference sequence). The J segment lost 0 bases and the V segment lost 5 bases, leaving 8 bases of the junction unmatched. CDR3 length: 16 residues. Here the CDR3 reads CASSRQGTTMNTEAFF. The CDR3 bases are TGTGCCAGCAGCCGACAGGGGACTACCATGAACACTGAAGCTTTCTTT.

This clone was found many times. The chain carries TRBV10-2 and TRBJ1-5; possible D gene TRBD1, 5 bases. V shed 0 bases and J shed 7 bases, with 13 bases lying between them. This CDR3 contains 15 residues. Per germline, CDR1 WSHSY and CDR2 SAAADI. CDR3 residues: CASSESGGEYQPQHF. Here the CDR3 DNA reads TGCGCCAGCAGTGAGTCGGGGGGGGAGTACCAGCCCCAGCATTTT.

This rearrangement joins TRBV5-1 to TRBJ2-1, with D perhaps matching TRBD1 (8 bases). Trimming stripped 5 bases from V and 8 bases from J, with 20 bases between. CDR1 is SGHRS and CDR2 is YFSETQ in the germline V gene. The CDR3 length is 15 residues. In DNA form, the CDR3 reads TGCGCCAGCAGACTGACAGGGGAGGGATACGATGAGCAGTTCTTC. Its translation: CASRLTGEGYDEQFF.

This clone was seen a handful of times. A read error is possible here, since a much larger clone lies one base away. The chain couples TRBV18 to TRBJ2-3; 8 bases align to TRBD2. The CDR3 runs to 16 residues. In germline, CDR1 is KGHSH, CDR2 LQKENI. V was pared by 4 bases and J by 3 bases, with 9 bases of the junction left unmatched. CDR3 sequence: CASSQGLEGVTDTQYF. The CDR3 DNA reads as TGTGCCAGCTCACAGGGACTAGAGGGAGTGACAGATACGCAGTATTTT.

This clone was recorded many times. The CDR3 bases are TGTGCCAGCAGCTTAGAGTCCGGGGAGCTGTTTTTT. It specifies CASSLESGELFF. J is TRBJ2-2 and V is TRBV11-3; D is undetermined. CDR1 is SGHNT, CDR2 YENEEA, per germline. The CDR3 is 12 residues long. Trimming left V 0 bases short and J 6 bases short, with 2 bases between.

This clone was observed many times. This rearrangement joins TRBV5-6 to TRBJ1-4; possible D gene TRBD1, 5 bases. Germline-derived CDR1 and CDR2 are SGHDT and YYEEEE. The CDR3 loop spans 14 amino acids. V was cut by 0 bases and J by 8 bases, with 11 bases left in between. This CDR3 is CASSLVGDAEKLFF. CDR3 bases: TGTGCCAGCAGCTTGGTGGGGGACGCAGAAAAACTGTTTTTT. Full variable domain (outside the CDR3, taken from reference TRBV5-6 and TRBJ1-4): DAGVTQSPTHLIKTRGQQVTLRCSPKSGHDTVSWYQQALGQGPQFIFQYYEEEERQRGNFPDRFSGHQFPNYSSELNVNALLLGDSALYLCASSLVGDAEKLFFGSGTQLSVL.

This clone was picked up many times. The chain recombines TRBV20-1 with TRBJ1-5; D gene uncertain. The germline V gene has CDR1 DFQATT and CDR2 SNEGSKA (reference sequence). Trimming removed 3 bases at V and 1 base at J, with 10 bases between. The CDR3 is made up of 14 amino acids. The CDR3 is CSARGRVSNQPQHF. In DNA form, the CDR3 reads TGCAGTGCTAGGGGAAGGGTGAGCAATCAGCCCCAGCATTTT.

This clone showed up many times. The chain is built from TRBV9 and TRBJ1-2; D gene uncertain. The CDR3 runs 15 residues. Trimming left V 0 bases short and J 4 bases short, with 13 bases between. Germline lookup yields CDR1 SGDLS and CDR2 YYNGEE. CDR3 sequence (DNA): TGTGCCAGCAGCGTAGCTACCGTCCCTGGCTATGGCTACACCTTC. This gives the protein CASSVATVPGYGYTF.

This clone was picked up many times. The chain uses TRBV12-3 or TRBV12-4 and TRBJ1-5; D uncertain. CDR3 size: 13 residues. V gave up 2 bases and J gave up 8 bases, with 10 bases separating them. Here the CDR3 reads CASSLMGFEPQHF. The CDR3 DNA sequence: TGTGCCAGCAGTTTAATGGGGTTTGAGCCCCAGCATTTT.

This clone showed up many times. The chain carries TRBV19 and TRBJ1-1; D possibly corresponds to TRBD1 (5 bases). Germline V gene sequence: CDR1 LNHDA, CDR2 SQIVND (reference sequence). V was pared by 6 bases and J by 8 bases, with 19 bases between. The CDR3 totals 14 residues. The CDR3 sequence: CASSEYGAGQEAFF. DNA for the CDR3: TGTGCCAGTAGCGAATACGGGGCAGGGCAGGAAGCTTTCTTT.

The rearrangement links TRBV11-2 to TRBJ2-3; D gene ambiguous. CDR3 length: 14 amino acids. CDR1 and CDR2 (germline): SGHAT, FQNNGV. Trimming stripped 5 bases from V and 4 bases from J, with 13 bases between. The CDR3 spells CASSGHSRADTQYF. The CDR3 DNA is TGTGCCAGCAGCGGTCACTCTAGGGCAGATACGCAGTATTTT.

This clone was counted ten times or more. V is TRBV7-2 and J is TRBJ1-5; no clear D gene. CDR3 length: 13 amino acids. Trimming took off 2 bases at V and 7 bases at J, with 9 bases between the two ends. Germline loops: CDR1 SGHTA, CDR2 FQGNSA. CDR3 sequence: CASSLQLKQPQHF. Written as DNA, the CDR3 is TGTGCCAGCAGCTTACAATTAAAGCAGCCCCAGCATTTT.

This clone has just one count. V is TRBV18 and J is TRBJ1-4; the match to TRBD1 covers 8 bases. CDR3 length equals 18 residues. Germline CDR1 and CDR2: KGHSH and LQKENI. V was clipped by 6 bases and J by 2 bases; unmatched bases: 14. Here the CDR3 DNA reads TGTGCCAGCTCTCCGATCGCTACAGGGGGTAGTACTAATGAAAAACTGTTTTTT. Residues: CASSPIATGGSTNEKLFF.